The 25 T cell receptor beta chains listed next were all sequenced from one sample in a study of T cell repertoires in cytomegalovirus infection. Their antigens are not known. TCRdb ran MiXCR on the reads and lists one entry per CDR3 protein. The table includes about 700,000 distinct CDR3 sequences, 33% detected once. The sequences come from cultured PBMCs, collected from culture after CMV antigen stimulation. These receptors originate from a human donor in good health (CMV status not recorded). Some clones in this sample may be carry-over from other donors' samples.

V is TRBV3-1 and J is TRBJ1-1; tentatively, D is TRBD1 (6 bases). The germline V gene has CDR1 LGHDT and CDR2 YNNKEL (reference sequence). V dropped 6 bases and J dropped 8 bases, with 16 bases sitting between them. This CDR3 comprises 13 residues. CDR3: CASRPADRKEAFF. CDR3 DNA: TGTGCCAGCAGACCAGCGGACAGAAAAGAAGCTTTCTTT.

Here the CDR3 reads CASSQVAGTDTQYF. CDR3 DNA sequence: TGTGCCAGCAGCCAAGTAGCGGGGACAGATACGCAGTATTTT. The chain is built from TRBV14 and TRBJ2-3, with TRBD2 matching 8 bases. In germline, CDR1 is SGHDN, CDR2 FVKESK. V shed 1 base and J 3 bases; nucleotides not matched to a gene: 0. CDR3 length: 14 amino acids.

A remark on this clonotype: This clone may be a read error of a much larger clone one base away. The genes are TRBV7-8 and TRBJ2-2, with a possible D match to TRBD2 (5 bases). V was cut by 3 bases and J by 1 base, with 9 bases left in between. CDR1 is SGHVS, CDR2 FQNEAQ, per germline. The CDR3 totals 15 residues. The CDR3 nucleotides are TGTGCCAGCAGCTTCAGGACTGGGAACACCGGGGAGCTGTTTTTT. Its translation is CASSFRTGNTGELFF.

The gene calls are TRBV11-2 and TRBJ2-3, with 8 bases fitting TRBD1. V lost 4 bases to trimming and J lost 5 bases; unmatched junction nucleotides: 5. The germline gives CDR1 SGHAT, CDR2 FQNNGV. This CDR3 comprises 14 residues. The CDR3 reads CASSSGQGRDTQYF. CDR3 DNA sequence: TGTGCCAGCAGCTCCGGACAGGGTAGAGATACGCAGTATTTT. The whole variable domain, remainder taken from reference TRBV11-2 and TRBJ2-3, is EAGVAQSPRYKIIEKRQSVAFWCNPISGHATLYWYQQILGQGPKLLIQFQNNGVVDDSQLPKDRFSAERLKGVDSTLKIQPAKLEDSAVYLCASSSGQGRDTQYFGPGTRLTVL.

Notes on this clonotype: One end of the junction fails to match germline, which may point to a read error. The chain carries TRBV12-3 or TRBV12-4 and TRBJ2-7; D may be TRBD1 (7 bases). CDR3 size: 12 residues. The CDR3 is CASSPGGYEQHF. In nucleotides, the CDR3 is TGTGCCAGCAGTCCAGGGGGGTACGAGCAGCACTTC.

This clonotype has a single count. The chain uses TRBV6-5 and TRBJ2-1; either TRBD1 or TRBD2 may fit D (6 bases each). With 4 bases removed from V and 7 bases from J, the gap between germline ends came to 23 bases. Looked up from germline, CDR1 is MNHEY and CDR2 is SVGAGI. The CDR3 has 17 amino acids. The CDR3 coding sequence is TGTGCCAGCAGTTCCCCCTTAGCGGTGGGGGCCAGAAATGAGCAGTTCTTC. The encoded protein is CASSSPLAVGARNEQFF.

The chain uses TRBV4-1 and TRBJ2-3, with TRBD2 identical over 8 bases. V trimming: 2 bases; J trimming: 3 bases; junction bases outside the gene matches: 7. The CDR3 has 16 amino acids. The germline gives CDR1 MGHRA, CDR2 YSYEKL. In DNA, the CDR3 is TGCGCCAGCAGCCAACCGCGAGCGGGAGCTACAGATACGCAGTATTTT. Its translation: CASSQPRAGATDTQYF.

The V gene is TRBV20-1, the J gene TRBJ1-1, with 9 bases matching TRBD1. The CDR3 covers 12 residues. The germline V gene encodes CDR1 DFQATT and CDR2 SNEGSKA (reference sequence). With V trimmed by 4 bases and J by 5 bases, 2 bases remained unmatched. CDR3 DNA: TGCAGTGCTAAACAGGGGGCAACTGAAGCTTTCTTT. Its protein product is CSAKQGATEAFF.

This chain joins TRBV6-6 and TRBJ2-3; D possibly uses TRBD1 or TRBD2 (5 bases each). The CDR3 spans 16 residues. Per germline, CDR1 MNHNY and CDR2 SVGAGI (reference sequence). The V gene lost 5 bases and the J gene lost 7 bases, with 22 bases spanning the gap. This CDR3 is CASSAKGTKGLNTQYF. CDR3 nucleotide sequence: TGTGCCAGCAGTGCCAAAGGGACGAAGGGTTTGAATACGCAGTATTTT.

This chain joins TRBV20-1 and TRBJ1-5, with TRBD1 matching 8 bases. V lost 1 base, J lost 6 bases, and 5 bases stayed unmatched. The germline gives CDR1 DFQATT, CDR2 SNEGSKA (reference sequence). The CDR3 sequence is 14 residues long. The CDR3 DNA reads TGCAGTGCTAGAGCCCACGGACAGGGTCAGCCCCAGCATTTT. Its protein product is CSARAHGQGQPQHF.

This clonotype was found many times. The V and J genes are TRBV7-2 and TRBJ1-2; D uncertain. The CDR3 extends over 13 amino acids. V shed 3 bases and J shed 8 bases, with 13 bases lying between them. The germline CDR1 and CDR2 sequences are SGHTA and FQGNSA. As DNA, the CDR3 is TGTGCCAGCAGCTTTTCCCGGGAGTCGGGCTACACCTTC. Translated, it gives CASSFSRESGYTF.

The chain joins TRBV20-1 to TRBJ1-2; 10 nucleotides match TRBD1. The trim removed 3 bases at V and 7 bases at J, leaving 17 bases unmatched. CDR3 size: 17 residues. Germline CDR1 DFQATT, CDR2 SNEGSKA (reference sequence). The CDR3 here is CSARLTPGQGSRGGYTF. The DNA for the CDR3 is TGCAGTGCTAGGCTTACACCGGGACAGGGGTCTAGGGGTGGCTACACCTTC.

This sequence joins TRBV5-8 and TRBJ1-1, with no clear D. This CDR3 region has 16 residues. Germline CDR1 is SGHTS and CDR2 is YDEGEE. Trimming cost V 2 bases and J 3 bases, with 17 bases left between them. Written as DNA, the CDR3 is TGTGCCAGCAGCTTCTATCTATCCGTGGGGTACACTGAAGCTTTCTTT. It translates to CASSFYLSVGYTEAFF. Looking up the rest from reference TRBV5-8 and TRBJ1-1 gives the full variable domain: EAGVTQSPTHLIKTRGQQATLRCSPISGHTSVYWYQQALGLGLQFLLWYDEGEERNRGNFPPRFSGRQFPNYSSELNVNALELEDSALYLCASSFYLSVGYTEAFFGQGTRLTVV.

This clonotype appeared a few times. V and J are TRBV5-4 and TRBJ1-1, with D uncertain. In germline, CDR1 is SGHNT, CDR2 YYREEE (reference sequence). Trimming pared 4 bases from V and 2 bases from J, leaving 18 bases between. The length of the CDR3 is 16 residues. The CDR3 is CASSTSTKRVNTEAFF. CDR3 nucleotides: TGTGCCAGCAGCACTAGCACGAAACGGGTTAACACTGAAGCTTTCTTT.

A few counts support this clonotype. The chain carries TRBV6-2 or TRBV6-3 and TRBJ1-5; maybe TRBD1 (5 bases). Trimming removed 4 bases at V and 7 bases at J, with 11 bases between. The germline V gene has CDR1 MNHEY and CDR2 SVGEGT. There are 13 residues in the CDR3. CDR3 DNA sequence: TGTGCCAGCAGTTTTACAGGTTTGCAGCCCCAGCATTTT. It yields the protein CASSFTGLQPQHF.

The CDR3, as DNA: TGTGCCAGCAGACCGAGGGACACCGGGGAGCTGTTTTTT. The encoded protein is CASRPRDTGELFF. The chain is built from TRBV2 and TRBJ2-2; D is possibly TRBD2 (5 bases). Trimming cost V 6 bases and J 3 bases, with 8 bases left between them. The germline gives CDR1 SNHLY, CDR2 FYNNEI. The CDR3 totals 13 residues.

The chain uses TRBV27 and TRBJ2-3; the D is unclear. Germline CDR1 is MNHEY and CDR2 is SMNVEV (reference sequence). CDR3 size: 14 residues. With 3 bases removed from V and 2 bases from J, the gap between germline ends came to 9 bases. The CDR3 bases are TGTGCCAGCAGTTTTGGGCAGATCACAGATACGCAGTATTTT. Translating it yields CASSFGQITDTQYF.

In this sample, this clonotype turned up a few times. This chain links TRBV10-3 with TRBJ2-1; no firm D call. Per the germline V gene, CDR1 is ENHRY and CDR2 is SYGVKD. CDR3 length equals 13 residues. V was shortened by 2 bases and J by 6 bases, with 8 bases between the two germline ends. CDR3 DNA sequence: TGTGCCATCAGTGAGAGTCTTGCCAATGAGCAGTTCTTC. Protein sequence: CAISESLANEQFF.

This clonotype was detected a few times. The chain combines TRBV11-3 with TRBJ2-5, with TRBD1 matching over 8 bases. The junction had 8 bases not matched to a gene; V was cut back by 3 bases and J by 5 bases. The CDR3 is 15 residues long. Germline CDR1 is SGHNT and CDR2 is YENEEA. CDR3 coding DNA: TGTGCCAGCAGCTTGGCGACAGGGGTTTCGGAGACCCAGTACTTC. It is translated as CASSLATGVSETQYF.

This clonotype was counted only a few times. The CDR3 nucleotides are TGCAGTGCCTGGGACAGGGGAAGAAAGGGTGAAGCTTTCTTT. This codes for CSAWDRGRKGEAFF. J is TRBJ1-1 and V is TRBV20-1, with 10 bases matching TRBD1. Germline-derived CDR1 and CDR2 are DFQATT and SNEGSKA (reference sequence). After removal of 6 bases from V and 7 bases from J, the junction contained 11 bases not matched to a gene. The CDR3 length is 14 residues.

The chain employs TRBV20-1 and TRBJ2-1, with D perhaps being TRBD1 or TRBD2 (5 bases each). The germline V gene encodes CDR1 DFQATT and CDR2 SNEGSKA (reference sequence). The length of the CDR3 is 18 residues. V lost 0 bases and J 0 bases, leaving 18 bases between the germline ends. Here the CDR3 DNA reads TGCAGTGCTAGAGATCGGGTAGGCGGTGGGGGCTCCTACAATGAGCAGTTCTTC. Translated, it gives CSARDRVGGGGSYNEQFF.

This chain joins TRBV18 and TRBJ1-5, with D possibly TRBD1 on 6 matching bases. Trimming shortened V by 5 bases and J by 0 bases, and 11 bases separated the two germline ends. The CDR3 covers 15 residues. The germline V gene has CDR1 KGHSH and CDR2 LQKENI. The CDR3 region has the DNA TGTGCCAGCTCATCTTCGGGGGCTAGCAATCAGCCCCAGCATTTT. Its translation: CASSSSGASNQPQHF.

At least ten counts were recorded for this clonotype. This sequence joins TRBV7-9 and TRBJ2-5; D perhaps matches TRBD2 (5 bases). The CDR3 is made up of 13 amino acids. Trimming shortened V by 6 bases and J by 3 bases, and 11 bases separated the two germline ends. The germline V gene encodes CDR1 SEHNR and CDR2 FQNEAQ (reference sequence). CDR3 nucleotides: TGTGCCAGCAGTCCTCTAGCTAAAGAGACCCAGTACTTC. Translation gives CASSPLAKETQYF.

A few counts support this clonotype. V and J are TRBV11-2 and TRBJ1-1; 7 bases line up with TRBD1. The CDR3 is 14 residues long. Germline assignment: CDR1 SGHAT and CDR2 FQNNGV. After removal of 5 bases from V and 4 bases from J, the junction contained 7 bases not matched to a gene. CDR3: CASSTDRVSTEAFF. CDR3 nucleotide sequence: TGTGCCAGCAGCACTGACAGGGTGAGCACTGAAGCTTTCTTT.

This clonotype was recorded many times. This rearrangement joins TRBV7-2 to TRBJ2-3; 14 positions match TRBD2. Looked up from germline, CDR1 is SGHTA and CDR2 is FQGNSA. V gave up 5 bases and J gave up 6 bases; unmatched junction bases: 7. The CDR3 loop spans 16 amino acids. The CDR3 reads CASSSRLAGGHDTQYF. CDR3 bases: TGTGCCAGCAGCAGCCGACTAGCGGGAGGGCATGATACGCAGTATTTT.